This paragraph reports one T cell receptor beta chain. Sequencing used immunoSEQ multiplex PCR; TCRdb keeps in-frame clones, though not all of them. This sample contains approximately 33,000 clones. The sample belongs to a study of T cells in women clearing cervical HPV infection. Sequenced input: blood buffy coat. This clonotype was obtained from a woman aged 18 to 75 with a cervical HPV16 infection that either progressed to CIN3+ or cleared (not recorded which).

CDR3 bases read: TGTGCCAGCAGCTTAAGGGCGGGGGGGATTTCCTACGAC. Translation gives CASSLRAGGISYD. In full, the CDR3 is CASSLRAGGISYDYTF. The chain combines TRBV7-6 with TRBJ1-2; D might be TRBD1 (5 bases). Coverage ceases 3 residues before the CDR3 finishes, and the germline J gene fills in the end. CDR1 and CDR2 (germline): SGHVS, FNYEAQ. This CDR3 comprises 16 residues.